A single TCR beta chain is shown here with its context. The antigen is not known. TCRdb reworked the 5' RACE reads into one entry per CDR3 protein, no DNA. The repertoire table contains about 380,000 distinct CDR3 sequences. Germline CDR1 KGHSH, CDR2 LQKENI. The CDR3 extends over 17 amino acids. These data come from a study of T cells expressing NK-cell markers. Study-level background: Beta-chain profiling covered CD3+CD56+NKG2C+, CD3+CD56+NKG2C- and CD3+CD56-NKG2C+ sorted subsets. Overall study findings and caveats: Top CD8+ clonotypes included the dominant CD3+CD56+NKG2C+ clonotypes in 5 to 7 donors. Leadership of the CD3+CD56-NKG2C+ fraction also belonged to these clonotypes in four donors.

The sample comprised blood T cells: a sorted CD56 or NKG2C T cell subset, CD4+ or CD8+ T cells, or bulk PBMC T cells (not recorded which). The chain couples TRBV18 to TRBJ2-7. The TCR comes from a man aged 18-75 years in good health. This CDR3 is CASSPSAGTNVGYEQYF. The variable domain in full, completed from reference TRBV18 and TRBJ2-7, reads NAGVMQNPRHLVRRRGQEARLRCSPMKGHSHVYWYRQLPEEGLKFMVYLQKENIIDESGMPKERFSAEFPKEGPSILRIQQVVRGDSAAYFCASSPSAGTNVGYEQYFGPGTRLTVT.